These 27 T cell receptor beta chains share one sample of origin, sequenced in a study of blood T cell repertoires in COVID-19. Data came from immunoSEQ multiplex PCR; TCRdb stores just in-frame clones and leaves some out. The sample includes approximately 210,000 clones, approximately 84% of them seen just once. Source material: peripheral blood. The source of these receptors is a woman aged 80 or over with COVID-19, enrolled during active disease.

This clone was observed a single time. The genes are TRBV9 and TRBJ2-3, with TRBD2 matching 9 bases. Germline-derived CDR1 and CDR2 are SGDLS and YYNGEE. The CDR3 contains 16 residues. J gave up 0 bases and V 1 base, and 3 bases lay outside the gene matches. The DNA of the CDR3 is TGTGCCAGCAGCGTATGGCGGGGGGGAAGCACAGATACGCAGTATTTT. Protein sequence: CASSVWRGGSTDTQYF.

This clone appeared a few times. The chain has TRBV29-1 and TRBJ2-3; 14 bases are shared with TRBD2. The germline V gene encodes CDR1 SQVTM and CDR2 ANQGSEA. V was pared by 4 bases and J by 8 bases, with 5 bases of the junction left unmatched. This CDR3 is built from 14 residues. CDR3 amino acids: CSVATSGGAGTQYF. The CDR3 DNA reads TGCAGCGTTGCGACTAGCGGGGGGGCGGGTACGCAGTATTTT.

The sample holds one count of this clone. This sequence joins TRBV5-4 and TRBJ1-4; 7 bases line up with TRBD1. CDR1 is SGHNT and CDR2 is YYREEE in the germline V gene (reference sequence). V gave up 0 bases and J gave up 5 bases; unmatched junction bases: 7. CDR3 length: 16 amino acids. For the CDR3, the DNA is TGTGCCAGCAGCTTGGGGAACAGGGGAGGAAATGAAAAACTGTTTTTT. Protein sequence: CASSLGNRGGNEKLFF.

This chain links TRBV19 with TRBJ1-5; D call uncertain. Trimming pared 10 bases from V and 9 bases from J, leaving 13 bases between. CDR1 is LNHDA, CDR2 SQIVND, per germline (reference sequence). The length of the CDR3 is 11 residues. Written as DNA, the CDR3 is TGTGCCACTCGACGGAGACGGCCCCAGCATTTT. As protein: CATRRRRPQHF.

As to this clone: The same CDR3 is also encoded by other DNA sequences in this sample. The rearrangement joins TRBV5-1 to TRBJ1-5, with D possibly matching TRBD1 (6 bases). Trimming pared 4 bases from V and 7 bases from J, leaving 12 bases between. The CDR3 has 13 amino acids. The germline V gene encodes CDR1 SGHRS and CDR2 YFSETQ. CDR3 sequence reads: CASSPSGGQPQHF. CDR3 bases: TGCGCCAGCAGCCCATCGGGGGGCCAGCCCCAGCATTTT.

The J gene is TRBJ2-1, the V gene TRBV6-5, with D possibly being TRBD1 (5 bases). The CDR3 length is 15 residues. Trimming took off 9 bases at V and 4 bases at J, with 19 bases between the two ends. Germline V gene sequence: CDR1 MNHEY, CDR2 SVGAGI. CDR3 nucleotide sequence: TGTGCCAGTAAGTCCGGGTGGGGCCCTTACAATGAGCAGTTCTTC. Translation gives CASKSGWGPYNEQFF.

The genes are TRBV28 and TRBJ1-2, with TRBD1 identical over 10 bases. Germline CDR1 is MDHEN and CDR2 is SYDVKM. The J segment lost 4 bases and the V segment lost 5 bases, leaving 7 bases of the junction unmatched. The CDR3 covers 15 residues. CDR3 loop: CASSIRTGGTYGYTF. The CDR3 DNA follows: TGTGCCAGCAGTATAAGGACAGGGGGGACCTATGGCTACACCTTC.

The chain carries TRBV11-3 and TRBJ2-7; 13 nucleotides agree with TRBD2. Germline CDR1 reads SGHNT; CDR2 reads YENEEA. With V trimmed by 5 bases and J by 2 bases, 3 bases remained unmatched. The CDR3 has 15 amino acids. The CDR3 nucleotides read TGTGCCAGCAGCCTCGGGACTAGCGGGACCTACGAGCAGTACTTC. Residues: CASSLGTSGTYEQYF.

The gene calls are TRBV24-1 and TRBJ2-3; the match to TRBD1 covers 8 bases. CDR1 KGHDR and CDR2 SFDVKD come from the germline V gene. The CDR3 length is 16 residues. Trimming removed 4 bases from V and 4 bases from J; junction bases left unmatched: 9. The CDR3 coding sequence is TGTGCCACCAGTGACCCGGGACAGGTGGGTGCAGATACGCAGTATTTT. This codes for CATSDPGQVGADTQYF.

This chain joins TRBV5-1 and TRBJ1-2; D not resolved. The CDR3 runs to 17 residues. CDR1 and CDR2 from the germline V gene are SGHRS and YFSETQ. V shed 0 bases and J shed 0 bases, with 15 bases lying between them. The CDR3 sequence: CASSLAVSPGANYGYTF. The CDR3 DNA reads as TGCGCCAGCAGCTTGGCCGTGTCTCCGGGAGCTAACTATGGCTACACCTTC.

The chain is built from TRBV7-8 and TRBJ1-2, with D maybe TRBD1 (5 bases). Trimming removed 2 bases from V and 7 bases from J, with 14 bases in between. Per the germline V gene, CDR1 is SGHVS and CDR2 is FQNEAQ. This CDR3 comprises 14 residues. Here the CDR3 reads CASSLSWAGLGYTF. The CDR3 region has the DNA TGTGCCAGCAGCTTATCATGGGCAGGGCTTGGCTACACCTTC.

J is TRBJ1-2 and V is TRBV6-6; 11 bases line up with TRBD1. J lost 4 bases, V lost 6 bases, and 10 bases had no gene match. Germline-derived CDR1 and CDR2 are MNHNY and SVGAGI (reference sequence). The length of the CDR3 is 16 residues. Written as DNA, the CDR3 is TGTGCCAGCAGCTCCGGGACAGGGGGGCGGTTCTATGGCTACACCTTC. Translation gives CASSSGTGGRFYGYTF.

The chain carries TRBV3-1 (or the pseudogene TRBV3-2) and TRBJ2-1, with 14 bases identical to TRBD2. V was clipped by 4 bases and J by 5 bases; unmatched bases: 1. Germline-derived CDR1 and CDR2 are LGHDT and YNNKEL (reference sequence). This CDR3 has 15 residues. CDR3 in DNA: TGTGCCAGCAGCCGGACTAGCGGGGGGCACAATGAGCAGTTCTTC. Encoded protein: CASSRTSGGHNEQFF.

The chain uses TRBV2 and TRBJ2-7, with D possibly TRBD2 on 6 matching bases. This CDR3 has 16 amino acids. Germline V gene data show CDR1 as SNHLY and CDR2 as FYNNEI. Trimming left V 3 bases short and J 2 bases short, with 17 bases between. The CDR3 loop is CASSDKVGTDTYEQYF. The CDR3 nucleotides are TGTGCCAGCAGTGATAAAGTAGGGACTGACACCTACGAGCAGTACTTC.

The V and J genes are TRBV18 and TRBJ1-2, with D possibly TRBD1 on 5 matching bases. V was shortened by 6 bases and J by 5 bases, with 10 bases between the two germline ends. The CDR3 covers 12 residues. The germline V gene encodes CDR1 KGHSH and CDR2 LQKENI. The CDR3 coding sequence is TGTGCCAGCTCCGAAGGGGCATATGGCTACACCTTC. This codes for CASSEGAYGYTF.

The chain employs TRBV6-5 and TRBJ1-3, with a tentative D call TRBD1 (5 bases). Germline CDR1 is MNHEY and CDR2 is SVGAGI. V was cut by 6 bases and J by 4 bases, with 16 bases left in between. The CDR3 sequence is 15 residues long. The CDR3 loop reads CASSQGLLNGNTIYF. For the CDR3, the DNA is TGTGCCAGCAGCCAGGGACTCTTAAACGGAAACACCATATATTTT.

V usage is TRBV24-1 and J usage is TRBJ2-1; TRBD1 agrees at 8 bases. V was clipped by 0 bases and J by 7 bases; unmatched bases: 4. Germline-derived CDR1 and CDR2 are KGHDR and SFDVKD. The CDR3 extends over 15 amino acids. The chain's CDR3 is CATSDLGQGTNEQFF. The DNA of the CDR3 is TGTGCCACCAGTGATTTGGGACAGGGAACAAATGAGCAGTTCTTC.

The V call is TRBV11-3, the J call TRBJ2-1, with 8 bases aligning to TRBD2. CDR3 length: 15 residues. The J segment lost 5 bases and the V segment lost 1 base, leaving 4 bases of the junction unmatched. From germline, CDR1 is SGHNT and CDR2 YENEEA. DNA of the CDR3: TGTGCCAGCAGCTTAGGAGCGGGGGATAACAATGAGCAGTTCTTC. This encodes CASSLGAGDNNEQFF.

This chain connects TRBV27 to TRBJ1-2; D perhaps matches TRBD1 (5 bases). Trimming stripped 2 bases from V and 5 bases from J, with 12 bases between. CDR3 size: 14 residues. The V gene's germline CDR1 is MNHEY and CDR2 SMNVEV (reference sequence). The CDR3 spells CASSLGGAGYGYTF. The CDR3 nucleotides read TGTGCCAGCAGTTTAGGAGGGGCTGGGTATGGCTACACCTTC.

This chain's CDR3 is CASSPNYPPEQYF. Here the CDR3 DNA reads TGTGCCAGCTCACCAAACTACCCCCCCGAGCAGTACTTC. The rearrangement joins TRBV18 to TRBJ2-7, with D uncertain. Trimming pared 2 bases from V and 6 bases from J, leaving 11 bases between. CDR3 length: 13 residues. The germline V gene has CDR1 KGHSH and CDR2 LQKENI.

This clone was detected only a few times. The chain is built from TRBV4-2 and TRBJ2-3; no clear D gene. The length of the CDR3 is 15 residues. V was pared by 4 bases and J by 1 base, with 12 bases between. Per germline, CDR1 LGHNA and CDR2 YNFKEQ. CDR3 sequence: CASSPRGEGTDTQYF. The CDR3, as DNA: TGTGCCAGCAGCCCCCGTGGAGAAGGCACAGATACGCAGTATTTT.

This sequence joins TRBV9 and TRBJ2-1; TRBD2 agrees at 10 bases. Germline CDR1 SGDLS, CDR2 YYNGEE. CDR3 length equals 17 residues. Trimming took 3 bases from V and 2 from J; bases not matched to a gene: 8. CDR3 region: CASSAQGAGGTYNEQFF. The CDR3 nucleotides are TGTGCCAGCAGCGCCCAAGGAGCGGGGGGGACCTACAATGAGCAGTTCTTC.

V gene TRBV14 combines with J gene TRBJ1-4; possible D gene TRBD1, 5 bases. Trimming took off 5 bases at V and 8 bases at J, with 9 bases between the two ends. The CDR3 runs 12 residues. Germline V gene data show CDR1 as SGHDN and CDR2 as FVKESK. The CDR3 sequence: CASSSAGEKLFF. CDR3 nucleotide sequence: TGTGCCAGCAGCTCAGCAGGGGAAAAACTGTTTTTT.

This chain uses TRBV7-2 with TRBJ2-1; 7 bases map to TRBD1. This CDR3 region has 14 residues. Germline CDR1 SGHTA, CDR2 FQGNSA. The V gene end was trimmed by 6 bases and the J gene end by 6 bases; junction bases not matched to a gene: 8. CDR3 nucleotides: TGTGCCAGCAGTCCCGGGACAGCTGCCAATGAGCAGTTCTTC. Its protein product is CASSPGTAANEQFF.

The chain carries TRBV7-6 and TRBJ2-3; a possible D gene is TRBD2 (6 bases). V lost 1 base and J 2 bases, leaving 13 bases between the germline ends. Germline V lookup: CDR1 SGHVS, CDR2 FNYEAQ. The CDR3 sequence is 16 residues long. In nucleotides, the CDR3 is TGTGCCAGCAGCTTAGTTTCCGGGAGCACCACAGATACGCAGTATTTT. Residues: CASSLVSGSTTDTQYF.

The J gene is TRBJ1-3, the V gene TRBV10-3; D remains unclear. CDR3 length: 12 residues. In germline, CDR1 is ENHRY, CDR2 SYGVKD. V was clipped by 7 bases and J by 0 bases, with 4 bases between them. The CDR3 loop is CAIMSSGNTIYF. The CDR3 bases are TGTGCCATCATGAGCTCTGGAAACACCATATATTTT.

J is TRBJ2-3 and V is TRBV5-1; tentatively, D is TRBD1 (5 bases). V lost 4 bases and J lost 6, with 9 bases in between. The V gene's germline CDR1 is SGHRS and CDR2 YFSETQ. The CDR3 covers 12 residues. The CDR3 DNA follows: TGCGCCAGCAGCACAGGTGGCGATACGCAGTATTTT. Protein: CASSTGGDTQYF.